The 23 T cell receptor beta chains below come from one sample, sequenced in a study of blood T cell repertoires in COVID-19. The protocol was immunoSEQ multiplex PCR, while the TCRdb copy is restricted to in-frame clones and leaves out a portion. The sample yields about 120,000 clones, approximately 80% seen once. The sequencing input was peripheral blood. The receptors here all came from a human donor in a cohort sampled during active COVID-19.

CDR3 DNA: TGCGCCAGCAGCCCGGACATTAACTATGGCTACACCTTC. Protein product: CASSPDINYGYTF. V is TRBV5-1 and J is TRBJ1-2; weak D call: TRBD1 (5 bases). The CDR3 covers 13 residues. V lost 4 bases and J 1 base, leaving 8 bases between the germline ends. Per the germline V gene, CDR1 is SGHRS and CDR2 is YFSETQ.

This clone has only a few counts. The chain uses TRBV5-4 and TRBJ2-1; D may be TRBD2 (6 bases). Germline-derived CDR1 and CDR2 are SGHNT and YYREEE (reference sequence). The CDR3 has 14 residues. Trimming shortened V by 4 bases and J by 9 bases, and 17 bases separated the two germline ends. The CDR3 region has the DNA TGTGCCAGCAGCCGTTCCGGGAGATGGGGTGAGCAGTTCTTC. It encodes CASSRSGRWGEQFF.

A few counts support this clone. Here the CDR3 reads CASSSRGGDRGDEQYF. CDR3 in DNA: TGTGCCAGCAGCTCCCGGGGCGGGGACAGGGGAGACGAGCAGTACTTC. V is TRBV7-9 and J is TRBJ2-7; 10 bases fit TRBD1. This CDR3 has 16 residues. The germline CDR1 and CDR2 sequences are SEHNR and FQNEAQ (reference sequence). The junction had 11 bases not matched to a gene; V was cut back by 4 bases and J by 5 bases.

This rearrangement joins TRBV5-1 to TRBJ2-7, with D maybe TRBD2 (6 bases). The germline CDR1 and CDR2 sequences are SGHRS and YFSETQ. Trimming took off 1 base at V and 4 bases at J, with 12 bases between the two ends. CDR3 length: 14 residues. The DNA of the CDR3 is TGCGCCAGCAGCTTGTTTACGGGGGATTACGAGCAGTACTTC. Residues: CASSLFTGDYEQYF.

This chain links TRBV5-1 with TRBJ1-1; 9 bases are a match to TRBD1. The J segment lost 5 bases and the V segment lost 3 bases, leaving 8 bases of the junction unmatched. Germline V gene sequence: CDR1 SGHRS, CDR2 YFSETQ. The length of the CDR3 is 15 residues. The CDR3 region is CASSSTGQGRTEAFF. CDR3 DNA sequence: TGCGCCAGCAGCTCGACGGGACAGGGTCGGACTGAAGCTTTCTTT.

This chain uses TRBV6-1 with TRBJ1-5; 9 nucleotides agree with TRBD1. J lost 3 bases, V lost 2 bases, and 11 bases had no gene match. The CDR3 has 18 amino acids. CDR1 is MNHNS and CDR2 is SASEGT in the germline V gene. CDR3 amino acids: CASSEWTGVFRINQPQHF. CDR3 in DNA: TGTGCCAGCAGTGAATGGACAGGGGTTTTTAGAATCAATCAGCCCCAGCATTTT.

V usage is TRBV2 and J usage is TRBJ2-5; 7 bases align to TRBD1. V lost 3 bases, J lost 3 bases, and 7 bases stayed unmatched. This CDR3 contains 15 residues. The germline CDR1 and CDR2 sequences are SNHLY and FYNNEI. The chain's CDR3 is CASSDRGQGEETQYF. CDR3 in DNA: TGTGCCAGCAGTGATAGGGGGCAGGGGGAAGAGACCCAGTACTTC.

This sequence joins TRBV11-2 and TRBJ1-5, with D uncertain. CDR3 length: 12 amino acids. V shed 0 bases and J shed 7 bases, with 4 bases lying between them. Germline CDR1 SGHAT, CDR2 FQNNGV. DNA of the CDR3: TGTGCCAGCAGCTTAGACCAACAGCCCCAGCATTTT. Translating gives CASSLDQQPQHF.

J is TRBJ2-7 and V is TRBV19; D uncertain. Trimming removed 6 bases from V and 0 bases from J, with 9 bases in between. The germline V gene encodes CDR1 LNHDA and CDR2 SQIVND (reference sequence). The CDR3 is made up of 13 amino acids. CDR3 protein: CASRGPSSYEQYF. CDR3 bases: TGTGCCAGTAGGGGCCCCAGCTCCTACGAGCAGTACTTC.

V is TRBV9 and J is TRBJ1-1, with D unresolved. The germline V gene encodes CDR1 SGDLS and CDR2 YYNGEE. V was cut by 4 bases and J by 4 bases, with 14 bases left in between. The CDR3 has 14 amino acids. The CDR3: CASSTFTSATEAFF. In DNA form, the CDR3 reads TGTGCCAGCAGCACCTTTACCAGCGCCACTGAAGCTTTCTTT.

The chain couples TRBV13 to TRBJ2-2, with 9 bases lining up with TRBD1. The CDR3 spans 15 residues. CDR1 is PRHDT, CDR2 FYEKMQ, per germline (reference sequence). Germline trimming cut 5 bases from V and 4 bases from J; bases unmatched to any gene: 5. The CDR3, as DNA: TGTGCCAGCAGCACCAGACAGGGGGTCACCGGGGAGCTGTTTTTT. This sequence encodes CASSTRQGVTGELFF.

CDR3 coding DNA: TGCAGCACCTCTCTAGCGGGGGGGCCTGGTGAGCAGTTCTTC. This codes for CSTSLAGGPGEQFF. This chain uses TRBV29-1 with TRBJ2-1, with 12 positions matching TRBD2. Trimming took 8 bases from V and 9 from J; bases not matched to a gene: 11. The CDR3 contains 14 residues. Looked up from germline, CDR1 is SQVTM and CDR2 is ANQGSEA.

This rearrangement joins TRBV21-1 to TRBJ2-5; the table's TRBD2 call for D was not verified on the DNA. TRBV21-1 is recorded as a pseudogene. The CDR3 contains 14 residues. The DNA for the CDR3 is TGTGCCAGCAGCACCCGGACTTCCCAAGAGACCCAGTACTTC. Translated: CASSTRTSQETQYF.

The CDR3 sequence is CASSSGIGMRDTQYF. The CDR3 DNA sequence: TGTGCCAGCAGTTCCGGGATAGGGATGAGAGATACGCAGTATTTT. The rearrangement joins TRBV5-6 to TRBJ2-3; the D gene is possibly TRBD2 (5 bases). The V gene lost 5 bases and the J gene lost 5 bases, with 18 bases spanning the gap. CDR1 is SGHDT and CDR2 is YYEEEE in the germline V gene. There are 15 residues in the CDR3.

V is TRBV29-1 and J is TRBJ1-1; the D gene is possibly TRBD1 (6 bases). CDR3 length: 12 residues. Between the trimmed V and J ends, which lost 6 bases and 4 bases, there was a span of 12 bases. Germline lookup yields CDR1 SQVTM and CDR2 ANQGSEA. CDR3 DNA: TGCAGCGTCACAGGGTTCGTCACTGAAGCTTTCTTT. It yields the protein CSVTGFVTEAFF.

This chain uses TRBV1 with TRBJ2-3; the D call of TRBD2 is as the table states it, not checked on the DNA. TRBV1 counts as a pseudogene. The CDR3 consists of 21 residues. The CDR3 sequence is CTSSQETRSRTSGNCTDTQYF. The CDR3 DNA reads TGCACCAGCAGCCAAGAAACTAGGAGTCGGACTAGCGGGAACTGCACAGATACGCAGTATTTT.

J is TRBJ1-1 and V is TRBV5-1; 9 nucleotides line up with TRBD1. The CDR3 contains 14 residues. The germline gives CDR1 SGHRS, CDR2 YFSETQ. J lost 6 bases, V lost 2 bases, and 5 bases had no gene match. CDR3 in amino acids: CASSFTGGESEAFF. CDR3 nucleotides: TGCGCCAGCAGCTTTACAGGGGGCGAATCTGAAGCTTTCTTT.

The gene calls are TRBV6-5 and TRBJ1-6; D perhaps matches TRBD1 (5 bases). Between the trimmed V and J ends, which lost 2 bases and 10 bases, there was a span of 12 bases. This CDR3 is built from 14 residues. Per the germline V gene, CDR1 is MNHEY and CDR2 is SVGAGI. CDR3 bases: TGTGCCAGCAGTTACGCACAGGATCGATCACCCCTCCACTTT. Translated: CASSYAQDRSPLHF.

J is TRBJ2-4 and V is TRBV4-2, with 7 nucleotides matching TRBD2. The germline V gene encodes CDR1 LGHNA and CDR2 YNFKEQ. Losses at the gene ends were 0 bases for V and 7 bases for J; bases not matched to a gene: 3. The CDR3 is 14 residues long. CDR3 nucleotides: TGTGCCAGCAGCCAAGATGCGACTAGCAACATTCAGTACTTC. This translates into CASSQDATSNIQYF.

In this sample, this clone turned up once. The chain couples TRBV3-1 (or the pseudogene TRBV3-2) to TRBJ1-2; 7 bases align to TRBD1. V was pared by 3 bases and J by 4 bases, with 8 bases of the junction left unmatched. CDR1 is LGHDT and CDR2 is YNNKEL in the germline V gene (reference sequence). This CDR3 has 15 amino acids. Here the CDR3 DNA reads TGTGCCAGCAGCCAGATGAAGACAGGGTCCTATGGCTACACCTTC. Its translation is CASSQMKTGSYGYTF.

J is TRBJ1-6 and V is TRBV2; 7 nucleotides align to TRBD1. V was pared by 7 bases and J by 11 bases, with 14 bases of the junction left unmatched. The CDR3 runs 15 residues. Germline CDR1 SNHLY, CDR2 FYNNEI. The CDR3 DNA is TGTGCCAGCACGACGACAGGGTGGCTGGGTACACCCCTCCACTTT. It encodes CASTTTGWLGTPLHF.

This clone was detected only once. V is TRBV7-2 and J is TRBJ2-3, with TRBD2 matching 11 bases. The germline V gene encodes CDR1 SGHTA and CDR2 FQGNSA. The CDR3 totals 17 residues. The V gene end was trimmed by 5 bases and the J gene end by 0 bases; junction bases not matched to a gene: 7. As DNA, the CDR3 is TGTGCCAGCAGCGTCGGACTAGCGGGTCGAAGCACAGATACGCAGTATTTT. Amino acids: CASSVGLAGRSTDTQYF.

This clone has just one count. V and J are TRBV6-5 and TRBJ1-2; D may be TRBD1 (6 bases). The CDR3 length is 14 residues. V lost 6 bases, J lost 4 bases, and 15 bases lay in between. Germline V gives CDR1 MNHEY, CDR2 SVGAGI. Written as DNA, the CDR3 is TGTGCCAGCAGACAGGGACCGGTTAGCTATGGCTACACCTTC. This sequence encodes CASRQGPVSYGYTF.